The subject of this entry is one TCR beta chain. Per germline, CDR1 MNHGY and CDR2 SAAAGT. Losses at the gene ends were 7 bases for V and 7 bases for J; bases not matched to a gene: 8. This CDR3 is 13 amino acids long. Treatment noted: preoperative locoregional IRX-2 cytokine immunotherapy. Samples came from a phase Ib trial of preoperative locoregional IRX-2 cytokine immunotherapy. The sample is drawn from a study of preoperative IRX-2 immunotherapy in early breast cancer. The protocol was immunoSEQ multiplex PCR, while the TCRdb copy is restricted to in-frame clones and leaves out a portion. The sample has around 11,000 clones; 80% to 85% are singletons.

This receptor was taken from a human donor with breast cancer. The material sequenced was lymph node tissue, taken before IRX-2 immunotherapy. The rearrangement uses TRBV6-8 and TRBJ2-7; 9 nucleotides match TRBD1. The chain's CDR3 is CASTKTGGGEQYF. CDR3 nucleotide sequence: TGTGCCAGCACCAAGACAGGGGGAGGAGAGCAGTACTTC.